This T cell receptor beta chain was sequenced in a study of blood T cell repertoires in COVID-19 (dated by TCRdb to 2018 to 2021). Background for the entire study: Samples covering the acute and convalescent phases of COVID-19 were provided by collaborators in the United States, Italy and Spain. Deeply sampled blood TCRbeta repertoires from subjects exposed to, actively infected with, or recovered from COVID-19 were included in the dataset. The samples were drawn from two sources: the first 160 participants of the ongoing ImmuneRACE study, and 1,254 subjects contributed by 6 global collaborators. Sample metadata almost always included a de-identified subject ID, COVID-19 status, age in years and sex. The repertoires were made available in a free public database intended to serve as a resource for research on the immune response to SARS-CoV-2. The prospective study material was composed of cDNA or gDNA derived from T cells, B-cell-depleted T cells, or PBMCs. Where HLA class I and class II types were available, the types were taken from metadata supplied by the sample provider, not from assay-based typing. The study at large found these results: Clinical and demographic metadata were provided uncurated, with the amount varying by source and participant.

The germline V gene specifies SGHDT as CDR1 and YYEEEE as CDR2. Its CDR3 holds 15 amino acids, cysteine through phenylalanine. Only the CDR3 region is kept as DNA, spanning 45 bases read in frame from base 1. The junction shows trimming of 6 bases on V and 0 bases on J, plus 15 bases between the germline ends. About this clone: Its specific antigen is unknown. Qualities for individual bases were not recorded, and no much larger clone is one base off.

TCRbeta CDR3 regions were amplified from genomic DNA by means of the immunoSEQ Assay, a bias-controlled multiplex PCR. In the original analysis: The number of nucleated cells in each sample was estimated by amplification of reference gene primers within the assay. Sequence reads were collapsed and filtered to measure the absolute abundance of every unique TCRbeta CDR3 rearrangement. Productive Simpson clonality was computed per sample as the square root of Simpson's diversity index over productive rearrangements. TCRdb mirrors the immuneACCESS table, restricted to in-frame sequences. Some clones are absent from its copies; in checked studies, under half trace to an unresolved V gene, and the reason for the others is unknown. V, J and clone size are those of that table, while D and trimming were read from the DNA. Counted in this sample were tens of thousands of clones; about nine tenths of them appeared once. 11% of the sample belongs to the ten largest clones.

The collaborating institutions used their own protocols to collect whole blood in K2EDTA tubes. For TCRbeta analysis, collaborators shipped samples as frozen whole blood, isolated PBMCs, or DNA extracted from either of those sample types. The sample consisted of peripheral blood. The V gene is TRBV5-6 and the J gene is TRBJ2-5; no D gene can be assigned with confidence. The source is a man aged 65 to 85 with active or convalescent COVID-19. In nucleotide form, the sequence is TGTGCCAGCACCCCCCGAGGCGCGTACCAAGAGACCCAGTACTTC. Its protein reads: CASTPRGAYQETQYF.